Given below is one T cell receptor (beta chain) in context. No antigen is known for it. TCRdb called the 5' RACE reads again in MiXCR, with one record for every CDR3 protein. The table shows 100,000 to 130,000 distinct CDR3 sequences, with over 13% occurring only once. These data originate in a study of T-cell memory formation after mild COVID-19. The study's findings and limits: The CD4+ clones that contracted clustered mainly within CM and EM, and the CD8+ clones concentrated in EMRA. CD4/CD8 balance held among clones contracting day 15 to 85, and later expanders leaned CD4+.

CDR3 length: 16 residues. Trimming left V 4 bases short and J 6 bases short, with 21 bases between. The germline CDR1 and CDR2 sequences are MGHRA and YSYEKL. Sequencing was carried out using PBMCs or a T cell subset sorted from them (not recorded which). The V gene is TRBV4-1, the J gene TRBJ1-1, with D unclear. The receptor was isolated from a man aged 18 to 29 who had mild COVID-19 (a few samples of this study predate the infection). Cell type and time point are not known. This CDR3 is CASSPSKEFLAAEAFF. Written as DNA, the CDR3 is TGCGCCAGCAGCCCCAGCAAGGAGTTCCTTGCCGCTGAAGCTTTCTTT.